This T cell receptor beta chain was observed in a study of monozygotic twins with inflammatory bowel disease. Study-wide results and limits: Healthy co-twins showed greater TCRbeta diversity (inverse Simpson) than IBD patients. Cells of different T cell subtypes could not be told apart. Varied immunosuppressive treatments among patients may have increased repertoire variability.

It was about 3,400 ng of total RNA that each TCR library used. With the 5' RACE reads reprocessed, TCRdb shows one record per CDR3 protein and no DNA. The table lists approximately 100,000 distinct CDR3 sequences. In regard to this clonotype: What it binds is unknown.

Specimen: blood. The sequence was collected from a human donor with ulcerative colitis or Crohn's disease, or a healthy co-twin of an affected twin (not recorded which).

The CDR3 spells CASSLRDFPTDTQYF. V usage is TRBV7-2 and J usage is TRBJ2-3; TCRdb gives TRBD2 as the D gene, but with no DNA this cannot be confirmed. The CDR3 loop spans 15 amino acids. Germline values: CDR1 SGHTA, CDR2 FQGNSA.